This is a list of T cell receptor beta chains from one sample in a study of cytomegalovirus exposure and HLA in healthy donors. Clones were sequenced by immunoSEQ multiplex PCR, and TCRdb holds only the in-frame ones, with some missing. The sample has over 60,000 clones; approximately 95% are singletons. Specimen: PBMCs. The receptors shown here come from a man between 18 and 35 years old in good health and CMV-seronegative. Each CDR3 is given with its conserved first and last residue.

V: TRBV11-2
CDR3: CASSLGTDSGNTIYF

V: TRBV28
CDR3: CATRQQGNFYEQYF

V: TRBV2
CDR3: CARGAGRDTEAFF

V: TRBV29-1
CDR3: CSVERGMVDTQYF

V: TRBV9
CDR3: CASSVAGGAIDEQYF

V: TRBV2
CDR3: CASLVQGTFTDTQYF

V: TRBV7-8
CDR3: CASRRDSSYNEQFF

V: TRBV7-8
CDR3: CASSSANWGTGGSYYGYTF

V: TRBV4-2
CDR3: CASSQDGTGGIGTNEKLFF

V: TRBV5-4
CDR3: CASSLETGGSYEQYF

V: TRBV6-1
CDR3: CASSGENPDIKYGYTF

V: TRBV7-9
CDR3: CASSLADGPNEKLFF

V: TRBV19
CDR3: CASSSTGQGNVQPQHF

V: TRBV15
CDR3: CATKGIEKLFF

V: TRBV6-6
CDR3: CASKLLQGTDTQYF

V: TRBV5-8
CDR3: CASSLLTGTGFDQPQHF

V: TRBV6-6
CDR3: CASSWDNYEQYF

V: TRBV30
CDR3: CAWTGGGGDEQYF

V: TRBV29-1
CDR3: CSVESVSGVYNEQFF

V: TRBV30
CDR3: CACLRQGLPEAFF

V: TRBV6-5
CDR3: CASSYHGDKDEAFF

V: TRBV7-2
CDR3: CATAAGGFSEKLFF

V: TRBV19
CDR3: CASSVPGQGSNPTEAFF

V: TRBV7-9
CDR3: CASSTDREEGQPQHF

V: TRBV5-4
CDR3: CASSVPGQHNEQFF

V: TRBV29-1
CDR3: CSGTGNTEAFF

V: TRBV4-2
CDR3: CASSQALSAGVSPLHF

V: TRBV4-1
CDR3: CASSQGGGGGNRKTGELFF

V: TRBV30
CDR3: CAWSGAARHTF

V: TRBV11-1
CDR3: CASSSYRLAPGELFF

V: TRBV30
CDR3: CAWTFIYPRVNTEAFF

V: TRBV6-1
CDR3: CASSEARQGSLSYEQYF

V: TRBV6-4
CDR3: CASSATGGAPGELFF

V: TRBV5-6
CDR3: CASSFLPGTGELFF

V: TRBV2
CDR3: CASMMEGANVLTF

V: TRBV28
CDR3: CASSFGSGDYGYTF

V: TRBV10-3
CDR3: CAISESAVNYGYTF

V: TRBV2
CDR3: CASSLIPTGANYGYTF

V: TRBV28
CDR3: CASSLTGGGGQPQHF